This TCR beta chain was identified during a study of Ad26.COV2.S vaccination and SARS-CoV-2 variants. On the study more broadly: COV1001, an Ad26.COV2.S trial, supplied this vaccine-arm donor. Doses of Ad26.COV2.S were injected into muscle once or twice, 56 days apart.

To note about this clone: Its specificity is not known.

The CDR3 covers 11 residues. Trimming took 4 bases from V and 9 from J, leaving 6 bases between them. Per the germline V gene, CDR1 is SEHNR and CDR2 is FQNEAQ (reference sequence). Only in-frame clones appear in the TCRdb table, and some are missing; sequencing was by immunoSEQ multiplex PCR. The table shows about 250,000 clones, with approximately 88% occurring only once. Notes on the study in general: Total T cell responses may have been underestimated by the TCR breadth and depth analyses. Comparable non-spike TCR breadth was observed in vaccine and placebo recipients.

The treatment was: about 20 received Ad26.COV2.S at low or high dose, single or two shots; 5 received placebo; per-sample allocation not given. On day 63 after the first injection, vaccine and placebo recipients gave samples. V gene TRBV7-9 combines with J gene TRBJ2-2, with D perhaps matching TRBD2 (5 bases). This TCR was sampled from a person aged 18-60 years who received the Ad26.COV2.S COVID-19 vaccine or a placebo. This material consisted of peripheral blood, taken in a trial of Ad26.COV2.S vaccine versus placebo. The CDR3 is CASSSGRELFF. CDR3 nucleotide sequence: TGTGCCAGCAGCTCGGGAAGGGAGCTGTTTTTT.